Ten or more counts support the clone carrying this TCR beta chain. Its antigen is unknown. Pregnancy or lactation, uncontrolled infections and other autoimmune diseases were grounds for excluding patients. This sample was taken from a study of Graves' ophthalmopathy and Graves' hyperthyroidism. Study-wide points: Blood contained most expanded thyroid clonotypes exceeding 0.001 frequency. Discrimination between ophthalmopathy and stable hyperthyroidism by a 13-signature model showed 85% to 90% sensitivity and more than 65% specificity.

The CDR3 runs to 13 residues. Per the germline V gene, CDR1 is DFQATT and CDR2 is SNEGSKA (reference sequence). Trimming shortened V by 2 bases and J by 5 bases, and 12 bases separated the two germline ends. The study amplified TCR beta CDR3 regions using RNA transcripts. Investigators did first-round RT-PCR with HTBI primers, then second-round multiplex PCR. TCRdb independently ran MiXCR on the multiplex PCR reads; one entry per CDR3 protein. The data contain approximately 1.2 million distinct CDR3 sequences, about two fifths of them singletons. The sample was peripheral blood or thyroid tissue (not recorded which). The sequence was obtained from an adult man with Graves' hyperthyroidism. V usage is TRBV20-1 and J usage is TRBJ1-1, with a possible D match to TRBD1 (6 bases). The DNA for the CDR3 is TGCAGTGCTAGAAGGGGGGCCGGGACTGAAGCTTTCTTT. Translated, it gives CSARRGAGTEAFF.